The present T cell receptor beta chain was sequenced within a study of long-term antiretroviral therapy in people with HIV. Survey-level immunoSEQ v3.0 assays were run. Assay: immunoSEQ multiplex PCR; the TCRdb copy retains only in-frame clones and omits some. This table has about 17,000 clones, about 86% appearing once. Sample: unsorted PBMCs, taken 0.3 years before starting antiretroviral therapy. The origin of this receptor is a man in his fifties or sixties with HIV.

CDR3 sequence: CASSSGGLGTYEQYF. CDR3 nucleotides: TGTGCCAGCAGTTCCGGAGGTCTGGGTACCTACGAGCAGTACTTC. The chain combines TRBV6-1 with TRBJ2-7; D is perhaps TRBD2 (5 bases). Germline CDR1 reads MNHNS; CDR2 reads SASEGT. The CDR3 has 15 residues. Trimming cost V 5 bases and J 2 bases, with 16 bases left between them.